The 22 T cell receptor beta chains below were found in one sample sequenced in a study of neurological immune-mediated disorders. Documented time point: longitudinal time-point 1 (baseline). One entry per CDR3 protein results from TCRdb running MiXCR on the 5' RACE reads. The data show 55,000 to 75,000 distinct CDR3 sequences, with roughly 15% seen just once and 3.5% to 5.5% held by the top ten. The specimen was PBMCs. These receptors all stem from a female donor with HTLV-1-associated myelopathy (HAM/TSP).

This clonotype has ten or more counts. This rearrangement joins TRBV15 to TRBJ1-4; TRBD1 matches 10 bases. The junction had 7 bases not matched to a gene; V was cut back by 10 bases and J by 2 bases. The CDR3 runs 15 residues. Germline V gene sequence: CDR1 LNHNV, CDR2 YYDKDF (reference sequence). CDR3 DNA: TGTGCCAGCACGACAGGGGGCCGGACTAATGAAAAACTGTTTTTT. It codes for CASTTGGRTNEKLFF.

This clonotype was seen at least ten times. This chain connects TRBV5-1 to TRBJ1-1; TRBD1 might be the D (5 bases). Germline V gene data show CDR1 as SGHRS and CDR2 as YFSETQ. Deletions cut 4 bases from V and 5 bases from J, with 15 bases between. CDR3 length: 14 residues. CDR3 sequence reads: CASSPGGSETEAFF. CDR3 nucleotide sequence: TGCGCCAGCAGCCCGGGGGGTAGTGAGACTGAAGCTTTCTTT.

This clonotype was found a few times. The rearrangement links TRBV30 to TRBJ2-4; D perhaps matches TRBD1 (6 bases). This CDR3 region has 14 residues. V lost 3 bases and J 5 bases, leaving 14 bases between the germline ends. In germline, CDR1 is GTSNPN, CDR2 SVGIG (reference sequence). This CDR3 is CAWSFGWGQNIQYF. The CDR3, as DNA: TGTGCCTGGAGCTTTGGCTGGGGGCAAAACATTCAGTACTTC. The variable domain in full, completed from reference TRBV30 and TRBJ2-4, reads SQTIHQWPATLVQPVGSPLSLECTVEGTSNPNLYWYRQAAGRGLQLLFYSVGIGQISSEVPQNLSASRPQDRQFILSSKKLLLSDSGFYLCAWSFGWGQNIQYFGAGTRLSVL.

The genes are TRBV12-3 or TRBV12-4 and TRBJ1-1; no clear D gene. The CDR3 covers 13 residues. Trimming left V 6 bases short and J 2 bases short, with 10 bases between. CDR3 residues: CASRVLTNTEAFF. CDR3 DNA sequence: TGTGCCAGCAGGGTACTTACTAACACTGAAGCTTTCTTT.

The rearrangement links TRBV7-2 to TRBJ2-7; 7 nucleotides align to TRBD1. Looked up from germline, CDR1 is SGHTA and CDR2 is FQGNSA. The J segment lost 4 bases and the V segment lost 5 bases, leaving 8 bases of the junction unmatched. This CDR3 has 14 amino acids. CDR3 residues: CASSRRTGSYEQYV. The DNA of the CDR3 is TGTGCCAGCAGCCGACGGACAGGATCGTACGAGCAGTACGTC.

This clonotype was seen at least ten times. This chain joins TRBV4-3 and TRBJ2-3, with D unresolved. CDR1 is LGHNA, CDR2 YSLEER, per germline. This CDR3 comprises 15 residues. Trimming left V 0 bases short and J 1 base short, with 8 bases between. CDR3: CASSQELRGTDTQYF. In DNA form, the CDR3 reads TGCGCCAGCAGCCAAGAGCTTCGGGGCACAGATACGCAGTATTTT.

This clonotype was found many times. The J gene is TRBJ2-7, the V gene TRBV11-2; TRBD1 matches at 7 bases. This CDR3 has 13 residues. Losses at the gene ends were 11 bases for V and 5 bases for J; bases not matched to a gene: 12. Looked up from germline, CDR1 is SGHAT and CDR2 is FQNNGV. CDR3 DNA: TGTGCCTCCCAAGACCAGGGGGTCCACGAGCAGTACTTC. It encodes CASQDQGVHEQYF.

This clonotype occurred many times. This sequence joins TRBV5-1 and TRBJ1-5; tentatively, D is TRBD1 (6 bases). The CDR3 totals 15 residues. Trimming removed 1 base at V and 2 bases at J, with 10 bases between. Germline CDR1 is SGHRS and CDR2 is YFSETQ. The chain's CDR3 is CASSLSGAGNQPQHF. The CDR3, as DNA: TGCGCCAGCAGCTTGTCAGGGGCTGGCAATCAGCCCCAGCATTTT. The full variable domain, rest sourced from reference TRBV5-1 and TRBJ1-5, is KAGVTQTPRYLIKTRGQQVTLSCSPISGHRSVSWYQQTPGQGLQFLFEYFSETQRNKGNFPGRFSGRQFSNSRSEMNVSTLELGDSALYLCASSLSGAGNQPQHFGDGTRLSIL.

The sample holds many counts of this clonotype. The chain has TRBV5-1 and TRBJ2-1; 12 bases match TRBD1. Germline V CDR1 and CDR2: SGHRS, YFSETQ. Trimming removed 4 bases from V and 8 bases from J; junction bases left unmatched: 7. The CDR3 contains 15 residues. CDR3 amino acids: CASSATGTGGDEQFF. The CDR3 DNA sequence: TGCGCCAGCAGCGCGACAGGGACAGGGGGCGATGAGCAGTTCTTC.

This clonotype was seen repeatedly, ten times or more. The chain links TRBV12-5 to TRBJ2-1; no firm D call. CDR1 and CDR2 from the germline V gene are LGHNT and FRNRAP. CDR3 size: 10 residues. V was pared by 4 bases and J by 9 bases, with 4 bases between. The CDR3 reads CASGSAEQFF. CDR3 DNA sequence: TGTGCTAGTGGTTCGGCTGAGCAGTTCTTC.

This clonotype was seen at least ten times. This rearrangement joins TRBV25-1 to TRBJ2-3; the D is unclear. V lost 4 bases, J lost 3 bases, and 14 bases lay in between. Germline-derived CDR1 and CDR2 are MGHDK and SYGVNS. This CDR3 comprises 15 residues. CDR3 bases: TGTGCCAGCAGTGGTCGCCAAACCGGGACAGATACGCAGTATTTT. The encoded protein is CASSGRQTGTDTQYF.

This clonotype was counted at least ten times. Mismatch with germline at one junction end may stem from a read error. The J gene is TRBJ2-4, the V gene TRBV12-3 or TRBV12-4, with D possibly being TRBD2 (6 bases). CDR3 length: 13 residues. The CDR3 region is CASSPGEVSSSNF. DNA of the CDR3: TGTGCCAGCAGTCCCGGGGAGGTGTCTTCATCAAACTTC.

At least ten counts were recorded for this clonotype. The rearrangement uses TRBV3-1 and TRBJ2-1; no clear D. The CDR3 consists of 15 residues. The ends were cut back, 0 bases at V and 3 bases at J, with 9 bases in the middle. CDR1 is LGHDT, CDR2 YNNKEL, per germline (reference sequence). For the CDR3, the DNA is TGTGCCAGCAGCCAAGAGTCAGGCGTCTACAATGAGCAGTTCTTC. It specifies CASSQESGVYNEQFF.

In this sample, this clonotype turned up many times. The chain carries TRBV20-1 and TRBJ1-4, with a possible D match to TRBD1 (6 bases). This CDR3 has 13 residues. The V end lost 6 bases, the J end lost 5 bases, and 13 bases lay between the germline ends. Germline assignment: CDR1 DFQATT and CDR2 SNEGSKA (reference sequence). The CDR3 DNA is TGCAGTGCAACCGGGACACGGAATGAAAAACTGTTTTTT. Protein: CSATGTRNEKLFF.

In this sample, this clonotype turned up a few times. V is TRBV5-1 and J is TRBJ2-3; D is possibly TRBD1 (7 bases). Looked up from germline, CDR1 is SGHRS and CDR2 is YFSETQ. This CDR3 region has 16 residues. The ends were cut back, 0 bases at V and 4 bases at J, with 15 bases in the middle. The CDR3 DNA is TGCGCCAGCAGCTTGGTCGCAGGGGGGTCTTCAGATACGCAGTATTTT. Its protein is CASSLVAGGSSDTQYF.

This clonotype occurred many times. V and J are TRBV9 and TRBJ1-5; 8 positions agree with TRBD1. The trim removed 5 bases at V and 2 bases at J, leaving 6 bases unmatched. The CDR3 has 15 residues. Germline V gene lookup returns CDR1 SGDLS and CDR2 YYNGEE. This chain's CDR3 is CASSLGQGGNQPQHF. DNA of the CDR3: TGTGCCAGCAGTTTAGGACAGGGCGGCAATCAGCCCCAGCATTTT.

The V and J genes are TRBV14 and TRBJ1-5, with 9 bases aligning to TRBD1. After removal of 5 bases from V and 6 bases from J, the junction contained 2 bases not matched to a gene. The CDR3 covers 13 residues. Germline CDR1 SGHDN, CDR2 FVKESK. CDR3 bases: TGTGCCAGCAGCGCGACAGGGGGTCAGCCCCAGCATTTT. It is translated as CASSATGGQPQHF.

This chain links TRBV6-1 with TRBJ1-2, with no clear D. The V end was cut by 7 bases, the J end by 2 bases, with 14 bases between. This CDR3 has 14 amino acids. The germline gives CDR1 MNHNS, CDR2 SASEGT. CDR3 in amino acids: CASTNPDGNYGYTF. CDR3 coding DNA: TGTGCCAGCACCAACCCGGACGGAAACTATGGCTACACCTTC.

This clonotype has a count of ten or more. The gene calls are TRBV12-3 or TRBV12-4 and TRBJ1-5, with D hard to call. This CDR3 is built from 12 residues. With 3 bases removed from V and 9 bases from J, the gap between germline ends came to 9 bases. As DNA, the CDR3 is TGTGCCAGCAGTTTGGTACGAGGGCCCCAGCATTTT. Protein product: CASSLVRGPQHF.

At least ten counts were recorded for this clonotype. CDR3 amino acids: CASALVGRDTGELFF. The CDR3 coding sequence is TGTGCCAGCGCTTTAGTGGGACGGGACACCGGGGAGCTGTTTTTT. The chain has TRBV12-3 or TRBV12-4 and TRBJ2-2; D might be TRBD1 or TRBD2, each matching 5 bases. This CDR3 is 15 amino acids long. Trimming took 8 bases from V and 3 from J, leaving 16 bases between them.

The table lists this clonotype with many counts. The V and J genes are TRBV20-1 and TRBJ1-6, with D tentatively TRBD1 (5 bases). Germline V CDR1 and CDR2: DFQATT, SNEGSKA (reference sequence). The CDR3 is 12 residues long. Trimming shortened V by 6 bases and J by 6 bases, and 9 bases separated the two germline ends. CDR3 DNA sequence: TGCAGTGCCCGGGGCCCTAATTCACCCCTCCACTTT. This encodes CSARGPNSPLHF.

This clonotype was recorded many times. The chain has TRBV4-2 and TRBJ2-3; TRBD2 agrees at 8 bases. Germline V CDR1 and CDR2: LGHNA, YNFKEQ. The CDR3 has 17 amino acids. The J segment lost 2 bases and the V segment lost 2 bases, leaving 9 bases of the junction unmatched. CDR3 DNA sequence: TGTGCCAGCAGCCAACTAGAAAGCGGGGGTTACACAGATACGCAGTATTTT. Amino acids: CASSQLESGGYTDTQYF.